This section outlines one T cell receptor (beta chain) sequence together with its context. What it binds is unknown. The data are from a study of cytomegalovirus exposure and HLA in healthy donors. Findings and caveats of the study: The study put roughly 160 TCR beta chains on its list as cytomegalovirus-associated.

This CDR3 is built from 17 residues. From germline, CDR1 is LNHDA and CDR2 SQIVND (reference sequence). The V and J ends lost 0 bases and 4 bases respectively, with 18 bases between them. The PCR contained 60 Vbeta and 13 Jbeta primers. Only in-frame clones appear in the TCRdb table, and some are missing; sequencing was by immunoSEQ multiplex PCR. The sample consists of 65,000 to 75,000 clones, about 80% of them appearing once. The sequenced material came from PBMCs. The chain has TRBV19 and TRBJ1-1, with D perhaps TRBD1 (6 bases). This clonotype originated in a man in his forties or fifties in good health and CMV-seronegative. CDR3 amino acids: CASSIDPARGWSTEAFF. The CDR3 DNA sequence: TGTGCCAGTAGTATAGACCCGGCCAGGGGATGGAGCACTGAAGCTTTCTTT. Filled out from reference TRBV19 and TRBJ1-1, the complete variable domain reads DGGITQSPKYLFRKEGQNVTLSCEQNLNHDAMYWYRQDPGQGLRLIYYSQIVNDFQKGDIAEGYSVSREKKESFPLTVTSAQKNPTAFYLCASSIDPARGWSTEAFFGQGTRLTVV.